This TCR beta chain was captured in a study of blood T cell repertoires in COVID-19. The overall study: COVID-19 samples from acute and convalescent phases originated in the United States, Italy and Spain. Nucleic acid was either cDNA or gDNA, and it came from T cells, B-cell-depleted T cells, or PBMCs.

Under the authors' procedure: Estimation of nucleated cell counts relied on the amplification of reference gene primers. Data came from immunoSEQ multiplex PCR; TCRdb stores just in-frame clones and leaves some out. The DNA was the basis for D and trimming; V, J and clone size are from that table. Of under 300,000 clones listed, about 87% were seen once; the top ten hold around 7.3%. The CDR3 has 15 residues. With V trimmed by 6 bases and J by 4 bases, 9 bases remained unmatched. Germline lookup yields CDR1 LNHDA and CDR2 SQIVND (reference sequence). The origin of this receptor is a woman in her 70s with active or convalescent COVID-19. The J gene is TRBJ1-2, the V gene TRBV19; 9 bases are shared with TRBD1. The sequenced material came from peripheral blood. CDR3 sequence: CASRITGGAGYGYTF. As DNA, the CDR3 is TGTGCCAGTAGAATTACAGGGGGCGCGGGCTATGGCTACACCTTC.